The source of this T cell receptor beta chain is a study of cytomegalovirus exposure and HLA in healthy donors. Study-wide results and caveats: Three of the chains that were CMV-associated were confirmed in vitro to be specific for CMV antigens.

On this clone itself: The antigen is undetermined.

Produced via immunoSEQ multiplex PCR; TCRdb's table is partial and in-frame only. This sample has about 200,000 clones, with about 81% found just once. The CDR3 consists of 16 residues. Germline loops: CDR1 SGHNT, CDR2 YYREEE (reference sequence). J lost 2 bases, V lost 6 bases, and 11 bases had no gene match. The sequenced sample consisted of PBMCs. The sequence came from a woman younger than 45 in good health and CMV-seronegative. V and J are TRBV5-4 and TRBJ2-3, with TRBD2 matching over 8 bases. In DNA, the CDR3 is TGTGCCAGCAACCCGGGCGGGGGGATACCCACAGATACGCAGTATTTT. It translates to CASNPGGGIPTDTQYF.